The rows below give T cell receptor beta chains drawn from one sample of a study of T cell responses to AZD1222 COVID-19 vaccine. Generated by immunoSEQ multiplex PCR, the TCRdb table keeps only in-frame clones and is missing some. The table has 95,000 to 150,000 clones, about 87% seen once; the top ten hold under 7%. Sequencing was performed on peripheral blood, taken on day 0 of AZD1222 vaccination. These receptor sequences come from an adult in good health. Each CDR3 is given with its conserved first and last residue. A D gene is named only where the DNA matches it firmly. Expanded clones get a size class; other rows say once, few or many, or leave the size out.

J gene,clone size,D gene,V gene,CDR3 protein,CDR3 DNA
TRBJ1-3,.,.,TRBV30,CAWRVTAGNTIYF,TGTGCCTGGAGGGTCACGGCTGGAAACACCATATATTTT
TRBJ2-5,.,.,TRBV14,CASSYPSIQETQYF,TGTGCCAGCAGCTACCCTAGCATCCAAGAGACCCAGTACTTC
TRBJ1-2,.,TRBD1,TRBV27,CASSPTGFGYGYTF,TGTGCCAGCAGTCCGACAGGGTTTGGCTATGGCTACACCTTC
TRBJ2-2,.,.,TRBV11-3,CASSLGQGNTGELFF,TGTGCCAGCAGCTTAGGTCAGGGGAACACCGGGGAGCTGTTTTTT
TRBJ1-1,.,.,TRBV21-1,CARRTVVRGSEAFF,TGTGCCAGGAGGACAGTGGTGAGGGGTTCTGAAGCTTTCTTT
TRBJ1-5,.,.,TRBV7-2,CASSLVGGVNQPQHF,TGTGCCAGCAGCTTAGTAGGGGGAGTTAATCAGCCCCAGCATTTT
TRBJ2-2,.,TRBD1,TRBV28,CASSQTGGRNTGELFF,TGTGCCAGCAGCCAAACAGGGGGCCGGAACACCGGGGAGCTGTTTTTT
TRBJ2-7,.,.,TRBV7-7,CASSSGRGTYEQYF,TGTGCCAGCAGCTCGGGCCGTGGGACCTACGAGCAGTACTTC
TRBJ1-6,.,TRBD1,TRBV3-1/TRBV3-2,CASSPGTAYNSPLHF,TGTGCCAGCAGCCCTGGGACAGCCTATAATTCACCCCTCCACTTT
TRBJ2-1,.,TRBD2,TRBV30,CAWSNRLAGGVDEQFF,TGTGCCTGGAGTAACCGACTAGCGGGGGGTGTCGATGAGCAGTTCTTC
TRBJ2-2,.,.,TRBV3-1/TRBV3-2,CASSFSNTGELFF,TGTGCCAGCAGCTTTTCGAACACCGGGGAGCTGTTTTTT
TRBJ1-3,.,TRBD1,TRBV2,CASSGDRATIYF,TGTGCCAGCAGCGGGGACAGGGCCACCATATATTTT
TRBJ1-2,.,.,TRBV29-1,CSVFLNYGYTF,TGCAGCGTTTTCTTGAACTATGGCTACACCTTC
TRBJ1-5,.,.,TRBV7-2,CASSLGSTTHQPQHF,TGTGCCAGCAGCTTGGGGAGCACAACCCATCAGCCCCAGCATTTT
TRBJ1-2,.,TRBD1,TRBV5-1,CASSPGQGAVGYGYTF,TGCGCCAGCAGCCCGGGACAGGGGGCAGTTGGCTATGGCTACACCTTC
TRBJ1-6,.,.,TRBV11-2,CASSLGGDYNSPLHF,TGTGCCAGCAGTCTAGGAGGAGATTATAATTCACCCCTCCACTTT
TRBJ2-5,.,TRBD2,TRBV29-1,CSVVTAGGETQYF,TGCAGCGTTGTCACAGCGGGAGGAGAGACCCAGTACTTC
TRBJ2-2,.,TRBD2,TRBV5-1,CASTLAGGDTGELFF,TGCGCCAGCACCCTCGCGGGAGGGGACACCGGGGAGCTGTTTTTT
TRBJ2-2,few,TRBD2,TRBV4-2,CASSQATWEGARELFF,TGTGCCAGCAGCCAAGCAACCTGGGAGGGAGCTAGGGAGCTGTTTTTT
TRBJ1-1,once,.,TRBV19,CASTYTVGTEAFF,TGTGCCAGTACCTACACCGTGGGCACTGAAGCTTTCTTT
TRBJ2-3,.,TRBD2,TRBV19,CASRGGRTDTQYF,TGTGCCAGTCGGGGGGGTAGAACAGATACGCAGTATTTT
TRBJ1-3,.,.,TRBV7-2,CASSELLGGGIGNTIYF,TGTGCCAGCAGCGAACTGTTGGGGGGGGGTATCGGAAACACCATATATTTT
TRBJ1-6,.,.,TRBV2,CASSEARGNVNWPLHF,TGTGCCAGCAGTGAAGCGCGGGGGAACGTAAATTGGCCCCTCCACTTT
TRBJ1-5,.,TRBD1,TRBV11-2,CASSLGAGGRSNQPQHF,TGTGCCAGCAGCTTAGGGGCAGGGGGAAGGAGCAATCAGCCCCAGCATTTT
TRBJ2-6,.,.,TRBV19,CASSARGTGANVLTF,TGTGCCAGTAGTGCCAGGGGAACAGGGGCCAACGTCCTGACTTTC
TRBJ2-1,.,TRBD1,TRBV5-1,CASSLGQGYNEQFF,TGCGCCAGCAGCTTGGGACAGGGATACAATGAGCAGTTCTTC
TRBJ2-1,.,.,TRBV11-2,CASSRRELRYNEQFF,TGTGCCAGCAGCCGACGGGAGCTCCGCTACAATGAGCAGTTCTTC
TRBJ1-3,.,.,TRBV6-5,CASSPSGGRGNTIYF,TGTGCCAGCAGCCCCTCCGGTGGTAGAGGAAACACCATATATTTT
TRBJ1-1,.,.,TRBV6-5,CASSRGETEAFF,TGTGCCAGCAGTAGAGGGGAAACTGAAGCTTTCTTT
TRBJ1-1,.,.,TRBV9,CASSVVDSGTEAFF,TGTGCCAGCAGCGTCGTTGATTCGGGGACTGAAGCTTTCTTT
TRBJ2-3,.,TRBD2,TRBV28,CASSQTSAGVRDTQYF,TGTGCCAGCAGTCAGACCTCAGCGGGAGTAAGAGATACGCAGTATTTT
TRBJ2-1,.,.,TRBV7-2,CASSPRARIGNEQFF,TGTGCCAGCAGCCCCCGGGCTAGAATCGGCAATGAGCAGTTCTTC
TRBJ2-7,.,.,TRBV2,CASGGDTFYEQYF,TGTGCCAGCGGGGGGGACACATTCTACGAGCAGTACTTC
TRBJ1-2,once,TRBD1,TRBV5-1,CASSLQTGGSYGYTF,TGCGCCAGCAGCCTGCAGACAGGGGGGAGCTATGGCTACACCTTC
TRBJ2-2,.,.,TRBV19,CASRKSGELFF,TGTGCCAGCCGAAAATCCGGGGAGCTGTTTTTT
TRBJ1-3,.,.,TRBV30,CAWRLAGNTIYF,TGTGCCTGGAGATTAGCTGGAAACACCATATATTTT
TRBJ1-5,.,.,TRBV6-5,CASTRTNQPQHF,TGTGCCAGCACCCGAACCAATCAGCCCCAGCATTTT
TRBJ1-1,.,.,TRBV7-3,CASSLRQNTEAFF,TGTGCCAGCAGCTTACGACAGAACACTGAAGCTTTCTTT
TRBJ2-6,.,.,TRBV6-6,CASSAAFSGANVLTF,TGTGCCAGCAGCGCGGCCTTCTCTGGGGCCAACGTCCTGACTTTC
TRBJ1-2,.,TRBD1,TRBV27,CASSDDRGYGYTF,TGTGCCAGCAGCGACGACAGGGGCTATGGCTACACCTTC
TRBJ1-2,.,.,TRBV27,CASSLTGLRGYTF,TGTGCCAGCAGTTTGACAGGACTGAGGGGCTACACCTTC
TRBJ2-3,once,TRBD2,TRBV6-5,CASSSTSGGAADTQYF,TGTGCCAGCAGTTCGACTAGCGGGGGGGCCGCAGATACGCAGTATTTT
TRBJ1-4,once,.,TRBV7-9,CASSSFEAGDGEKLFF,TGTGCCAGCAGCTCGTTTGAGGCAGGGGATGGGGAAAAACTGTTTTTT
TRBJ2-1,.,TRBD1,TRBV25-1,CASRVSGQPLNEQFF,TGTGCCAGCAGAGTTTCGGGACAGCCACTCAATGAGCAGTTCTTC
TRBJ1-1,.,.,TRBV5-1,CASSTDSTRYFF,TGCGCCAGCAGCACGGACAGTACCAGATATTTTTTT
TRBJ1-1,.,.,TRBV7-2,CASSLGRELLDFF,TGTGCCAGCAGCCTCGGACGGGAACTACTGGATTTCTTT
TRBJ1-1,.,TRBD1,TRBV18,CASSPAGQGGTEAFF,TGTGCCAGCTCACCTGCGGGACAGGGAGGCACTGAAGCTTTCTTT
TRBJ2-5,.,.,TRBV3-1/TRBV3-2,CASSLGLVQGSQYF,TGTGCCAGCAGCCTCGGACTAGTTCAGGGGTCCCAGTACTTC
TRBJ2-2,.,TRBD1,TRBV3-1/TRBV3-2,CASSHGDRDTGELFF,TGTGCCAGCAGCCATGGGGACAGGGACACCGGGGAGCTGTTTTTT
TRBJ2-5,.,TRBD2,TRBV29-1,CSVRLAGAQETQYF,TGCAGCGTAAGACTAGCGGGAGCCCAAGAGACCCAGTACTTC